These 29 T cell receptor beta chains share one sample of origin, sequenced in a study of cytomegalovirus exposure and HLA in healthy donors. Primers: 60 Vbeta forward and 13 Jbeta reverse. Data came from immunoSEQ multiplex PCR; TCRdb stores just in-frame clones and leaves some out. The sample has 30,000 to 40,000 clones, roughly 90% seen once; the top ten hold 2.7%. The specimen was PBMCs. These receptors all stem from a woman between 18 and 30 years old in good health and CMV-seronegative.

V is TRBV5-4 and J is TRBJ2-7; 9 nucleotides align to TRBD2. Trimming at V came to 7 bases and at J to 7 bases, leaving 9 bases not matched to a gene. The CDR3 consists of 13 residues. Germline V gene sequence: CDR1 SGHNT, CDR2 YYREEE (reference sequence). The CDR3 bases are TGTGCCAGCGCCCGGCGGGAGGGGCAAGAGCAGTACTTC. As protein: CASARREGQEQYF. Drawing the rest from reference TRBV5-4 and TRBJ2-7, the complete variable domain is ETGVTQSPTHLIKTRGQQVTLRCSSQSGHNTVSWYQQALGQGPQFIFQYYREEENGRGNFPPRFSGLQFPNYSSELNVNALELDDSALYLCASARREGQEQYFGPGTRLTVT.

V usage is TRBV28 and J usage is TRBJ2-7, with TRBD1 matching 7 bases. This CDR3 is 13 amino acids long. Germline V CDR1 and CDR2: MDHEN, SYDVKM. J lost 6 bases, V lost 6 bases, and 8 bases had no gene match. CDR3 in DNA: TGTGCCAGCAGCTATAGACAGGGTGGCGAGCAGTACTTC. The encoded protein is CASSYRQGGEQYF. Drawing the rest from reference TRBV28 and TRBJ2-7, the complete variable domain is DVKVTQSSRYLVKRTGEKVFLECVQDMDHENMFWYRQDPGLGLRLIYFSYDVKMKEKGDIPEGYSVSREKKERFSLILESASTNQTSMYLCASSYRQGGEQYFGPGTRLTVT.

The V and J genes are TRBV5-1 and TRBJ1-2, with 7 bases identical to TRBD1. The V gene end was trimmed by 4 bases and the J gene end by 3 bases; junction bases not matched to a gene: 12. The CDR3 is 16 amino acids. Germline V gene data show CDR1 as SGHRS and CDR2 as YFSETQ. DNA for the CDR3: TGCGCCAGCAGCAATGGTAGACAGGGAGTGGACTATGGCTACACCTTC. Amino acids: CASSNGRQGVDYGYTF. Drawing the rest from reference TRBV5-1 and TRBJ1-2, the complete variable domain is KAGVTQTPRYLIKTRGQQVTLSCSPISGHRSVSWYQQTPGQGLQFLFEYFSETQRNKGNFPGRFSGRQFSNSRSEMNVSTLELGDSALYLCASSNGRQGVDYGYTFGSGTRLTVV.

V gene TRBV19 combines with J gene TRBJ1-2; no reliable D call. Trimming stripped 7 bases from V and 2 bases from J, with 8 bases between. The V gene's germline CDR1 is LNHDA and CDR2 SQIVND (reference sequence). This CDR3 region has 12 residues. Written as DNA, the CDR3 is TGTGCCAGTAAAACAAGAAACTATGGCTACACCTTC. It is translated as CASKTRNYGYTF.

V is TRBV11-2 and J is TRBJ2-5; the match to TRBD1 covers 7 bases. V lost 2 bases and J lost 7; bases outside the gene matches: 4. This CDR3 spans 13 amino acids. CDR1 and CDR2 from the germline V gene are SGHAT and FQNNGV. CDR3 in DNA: TGTGCCAGCAGCTTACGACAGGGACGGACCCAGTACTTC. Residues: CASSLRQGRTQYF.

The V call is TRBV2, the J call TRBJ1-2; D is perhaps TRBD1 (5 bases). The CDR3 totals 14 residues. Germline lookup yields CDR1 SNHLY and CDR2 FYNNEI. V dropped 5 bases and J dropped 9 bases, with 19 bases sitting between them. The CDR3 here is CASSSSPGGGSYTF. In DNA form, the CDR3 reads TGTGCCAGCAGTTCTTCACCGGGTGGGGGGAGCTACACCTTC. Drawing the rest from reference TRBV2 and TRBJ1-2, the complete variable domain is EPEVTQTPSHQVTQMGQEVILRCVPISNHLYFYWYRQILGQKVEFLVSFYNNEISEKSEIFDDQFSVERPDGSNFTLKIRSTKLEDSAMYFCASSSSPGGGSYTFGSGTRLTVV.

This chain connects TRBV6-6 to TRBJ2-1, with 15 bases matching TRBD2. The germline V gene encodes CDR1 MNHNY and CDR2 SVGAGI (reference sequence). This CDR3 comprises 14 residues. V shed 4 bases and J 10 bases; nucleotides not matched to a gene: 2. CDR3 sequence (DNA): TGTGCCAGCAGTTCCGGGACTAGCGGGAGGGAGCAGTTCTTC. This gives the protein CASSSGTSGREQFF.

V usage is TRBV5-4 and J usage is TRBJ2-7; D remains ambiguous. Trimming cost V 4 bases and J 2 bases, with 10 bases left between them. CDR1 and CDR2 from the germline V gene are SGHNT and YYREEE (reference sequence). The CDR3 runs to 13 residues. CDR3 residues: CASSLRNTYEQYF. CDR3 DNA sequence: TGTGCCAGCAGCCTCAGGAATACCTACGAGCAGTACTTC.

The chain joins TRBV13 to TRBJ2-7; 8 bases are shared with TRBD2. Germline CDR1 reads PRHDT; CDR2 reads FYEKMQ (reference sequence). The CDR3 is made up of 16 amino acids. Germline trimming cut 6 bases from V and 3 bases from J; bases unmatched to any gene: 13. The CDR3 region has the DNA TGTGCCAGCAGTACAACAAGCGGGAGTGACTTCTACGAGCAGTACTTC. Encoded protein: CASSTTSGSDFYEQYF.

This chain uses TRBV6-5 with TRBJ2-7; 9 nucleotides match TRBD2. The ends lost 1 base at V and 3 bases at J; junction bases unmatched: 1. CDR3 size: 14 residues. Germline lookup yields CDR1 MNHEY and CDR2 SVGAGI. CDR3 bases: TGTGCCAGCAGTTACTTTAGCGGGAGCTACGAGCAGTACTTC. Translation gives CASSYFSGSYEQYF.

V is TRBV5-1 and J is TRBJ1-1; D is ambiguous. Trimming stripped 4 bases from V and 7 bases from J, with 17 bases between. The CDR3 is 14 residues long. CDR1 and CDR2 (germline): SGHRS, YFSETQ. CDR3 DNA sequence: TGCGCCAGCAGCCAAAGAACCTTTCAGGATGAAGCTTTCTTT. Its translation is CASSQRTFQDEAFF.

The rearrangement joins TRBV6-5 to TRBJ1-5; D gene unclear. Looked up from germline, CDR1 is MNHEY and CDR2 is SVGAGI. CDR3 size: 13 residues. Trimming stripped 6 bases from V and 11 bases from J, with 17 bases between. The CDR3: CASRSIMGVAQHF. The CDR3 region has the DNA TGTGCCAGCAGGTCGATTATGGGAGTCGCCCAGCATTTT.

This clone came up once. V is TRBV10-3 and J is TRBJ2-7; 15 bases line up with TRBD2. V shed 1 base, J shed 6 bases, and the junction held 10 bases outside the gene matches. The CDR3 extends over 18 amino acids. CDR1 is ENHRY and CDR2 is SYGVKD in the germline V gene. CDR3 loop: CAISELPGTSGRSSEQYF. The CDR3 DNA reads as TGTGCCATCAGTGAGTTACCCGGGACTAGCGGGAGGTCCAGCGAGCAGTACTTC.

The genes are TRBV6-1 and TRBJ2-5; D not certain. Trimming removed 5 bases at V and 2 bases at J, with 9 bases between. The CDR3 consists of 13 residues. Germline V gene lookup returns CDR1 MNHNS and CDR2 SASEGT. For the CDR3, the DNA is TGTGCCAGCAGTCAGTTCCCTCAAGAGACCCAGTACTTC. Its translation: CASSQFPQETQYF.

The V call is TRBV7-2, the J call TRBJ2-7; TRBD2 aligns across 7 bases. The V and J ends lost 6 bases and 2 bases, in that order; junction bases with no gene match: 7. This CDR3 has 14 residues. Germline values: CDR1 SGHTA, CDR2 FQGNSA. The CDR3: CASSPIGTTYEQYF. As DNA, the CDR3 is TGTGCCAGCAGTCCGATAGGGACTACCTACGAGCAGTACTTC.

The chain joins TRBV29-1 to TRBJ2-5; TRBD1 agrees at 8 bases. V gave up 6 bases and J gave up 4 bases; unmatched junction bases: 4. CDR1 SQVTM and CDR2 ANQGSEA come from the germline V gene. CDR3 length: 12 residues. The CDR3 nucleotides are TGCAGCGTGGCAGGGGGCGGAGAGACCCAGTACTTC. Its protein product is CSVAGGGETQYF.

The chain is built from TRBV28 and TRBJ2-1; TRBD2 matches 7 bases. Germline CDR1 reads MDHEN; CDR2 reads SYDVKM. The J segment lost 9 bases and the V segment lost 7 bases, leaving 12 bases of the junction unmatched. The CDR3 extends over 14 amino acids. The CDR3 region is CASNPSGNRGEQFF. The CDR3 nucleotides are TGTGCCAGCAACCCAAGCGGGAATAGAGGTGAGCAGTTCTTC.

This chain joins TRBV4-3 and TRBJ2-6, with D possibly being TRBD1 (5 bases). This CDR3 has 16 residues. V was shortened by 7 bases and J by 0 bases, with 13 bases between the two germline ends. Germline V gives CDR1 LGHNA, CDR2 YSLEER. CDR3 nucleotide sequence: TGCGCCAGCACTGACGCAACAGGCTCTGGGGCCAACGTCCTGACTTTC. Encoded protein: CASTDATGSGANVLTF.

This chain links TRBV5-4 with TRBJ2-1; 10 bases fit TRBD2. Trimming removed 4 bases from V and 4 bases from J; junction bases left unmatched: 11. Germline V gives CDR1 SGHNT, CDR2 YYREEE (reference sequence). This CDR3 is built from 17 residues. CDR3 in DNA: TGTGCCAGCAGCCTACAACTAGCGGGGAATTTTTACAATGAGCAGTTCTTC. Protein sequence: CASSLQLAGNFYNEQFF.

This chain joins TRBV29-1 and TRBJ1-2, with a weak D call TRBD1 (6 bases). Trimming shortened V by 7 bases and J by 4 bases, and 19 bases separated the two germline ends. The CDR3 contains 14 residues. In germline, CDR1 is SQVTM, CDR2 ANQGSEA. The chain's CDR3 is CSAPGGADPYGYTF. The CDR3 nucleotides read TGCAGCGCTCCCGGGGGGGCCGACCCCTATGGCTACACCTTC.

The CDR3 nucleotides read TGTGCCAGCAGAGATACAGGGGCTAACTATGGCTACACCTTC. It is translated as CASRDTGANYGYTF. The chain joins TRBV28 to TRBJ1-2; 7 bases match TRBD1. The ends lost 6 bases at V and 0 bases at J; junction bases unmatched: 4. Germline lookup yields CDR1 MDHEN and CDR2 SYDVKM. The CDR3 has 14 amino acids.

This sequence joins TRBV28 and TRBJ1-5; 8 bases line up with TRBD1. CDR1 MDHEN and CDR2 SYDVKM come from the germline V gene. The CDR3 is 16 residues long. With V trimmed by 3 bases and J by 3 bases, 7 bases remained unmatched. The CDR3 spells CASSFRQGMNNQPQHF. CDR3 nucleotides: TGTGCCAGCAGTTTCCGACAGGGGATGAACAATCAGCCCCAGCATTTT.

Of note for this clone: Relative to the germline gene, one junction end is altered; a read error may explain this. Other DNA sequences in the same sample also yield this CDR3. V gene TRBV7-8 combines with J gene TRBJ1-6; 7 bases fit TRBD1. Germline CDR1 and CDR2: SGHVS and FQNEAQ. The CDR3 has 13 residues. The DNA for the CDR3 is TGTGCCAGCAGCATCGGGACAGATTCCCCCCTCCACTTT. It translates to CASSIGTDSPLHF.

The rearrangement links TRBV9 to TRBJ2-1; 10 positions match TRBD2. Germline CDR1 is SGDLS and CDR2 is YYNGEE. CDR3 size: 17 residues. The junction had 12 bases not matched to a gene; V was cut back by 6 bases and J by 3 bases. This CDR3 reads CASTRGWASGSYNEQFF. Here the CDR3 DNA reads TGTGCCAGCACCCGAGGGTGGGCTAGCGGGAGCTACAATGAGCAGTTCTTC.

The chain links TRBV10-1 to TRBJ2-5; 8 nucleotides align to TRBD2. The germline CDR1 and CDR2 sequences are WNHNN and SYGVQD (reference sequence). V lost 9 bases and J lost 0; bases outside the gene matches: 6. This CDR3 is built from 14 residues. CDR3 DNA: TGCGCCAGGGGATCCGGGAGGGACCAAGAGACCCAGTACTTC. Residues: CARGSGRDQETQYF.

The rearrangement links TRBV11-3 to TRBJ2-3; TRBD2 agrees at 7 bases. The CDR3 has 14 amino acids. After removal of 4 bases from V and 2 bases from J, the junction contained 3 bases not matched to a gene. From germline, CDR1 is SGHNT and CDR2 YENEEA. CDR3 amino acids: CASSYAGDTDTQYF. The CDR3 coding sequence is TGTGCCAGCAGCTATGCGGGAGACACAGATACGCAGTATTTT. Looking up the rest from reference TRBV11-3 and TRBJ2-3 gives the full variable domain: EAGVVQSPRYKIIEKKQPVAFWCNPISGHNTLYWYLQNLGQGPELLIRYENEEAVDDSQLPKDRFSAERLKGVDSTLKIQPAELGDSAVYLCASSYAGDTDTQYFGPGTRLTVL.

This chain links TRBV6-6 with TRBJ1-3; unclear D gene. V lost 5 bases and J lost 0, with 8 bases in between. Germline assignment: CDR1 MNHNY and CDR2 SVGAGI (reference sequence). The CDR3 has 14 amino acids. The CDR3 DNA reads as TGTGCCAGCAGTCGAGGTAGCTCTGGAAACACCATATATTTT. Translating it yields CASSRGSSGNTIYF.

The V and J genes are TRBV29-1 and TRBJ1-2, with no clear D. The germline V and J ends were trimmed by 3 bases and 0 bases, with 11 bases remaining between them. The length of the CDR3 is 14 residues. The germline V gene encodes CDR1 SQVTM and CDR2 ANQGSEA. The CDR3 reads CSVEGGRPNYGYTF. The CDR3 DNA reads TGCAGCGTTGAGGGTGGCAGGCCTAACTATGGCTACACCTTC.

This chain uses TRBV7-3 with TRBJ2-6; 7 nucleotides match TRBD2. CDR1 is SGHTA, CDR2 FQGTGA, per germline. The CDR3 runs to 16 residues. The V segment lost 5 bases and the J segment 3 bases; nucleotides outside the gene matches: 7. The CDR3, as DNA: TGTGCCAGCAGCCGGAGCGGGGCAGGTGGGGCCAACGTCCTGACTTTC. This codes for CASSRSGAGGANVLTF.